The rows below give T cell receptor beta chains drawn from one sample of a study of T-cell reconstitution after alpha-beta-depleted transplantation in children. MiXCR, applied by TCRdb to the PCR reads, yields one record per CDR3 protein. This sample has a few hundred thousand distinct CDR3 sequences, with about a tenth found just once. The sequences come from PBMCs from the stem cell graft donor, collected from the stem cell graft. These TCRs come from a human donor who donated a stem cell graft to a child with acute lymphoblastic leukemia. The CDR3 runs from the conserved cysteine through the conserved F or W. The order of the fields is V gene, CDR3 length, J gene, CDR3 protein.

v_gene: TRBV7-2
len: 17
j_gene: TRBJ2-1
CDR3aa: CASSGQTSGRSYNEQFF

v_gene: TRBV28
len: 14
j_gene: TRBJ2-7
CDR3aa: CASSWGTGAYEQYF

v_gene: TRBV20-1
len: 15
j_gene: TRBJ2-7
CDR3aa: CSASGLFENSYEQYF

v_gene: TRBV7-8
len: 14
j_gene: TRBJ2-7
CDR3aa: CASSRTGSTYEQYF

v_gene: TRBV5-1
len: 14
j_gene: TRBJ2-2
CDR3aa: CASSLELATGELFF

v_gene: TRBV6-1
len: 13
j_gene: TRBJ1-3
CDR3aa: CASSRTQGSTIYF

v_gene: TRBV11-1
len: 19
j_gene: TRBJ2-1
CDR3aa: CASTRRNTGRAPLRDEQFF

v_gene: TRBV6-1
len: 16
j_gene: TRBJ1-1
CDR3aa: CASSDQPGRPNTEAFF

v_gene: TRBV7-2
len: 13
j_gene: TRBJ2-3
CDR3aa: CASSPTLWGTQYF

v_gene: TRBV12-3/TRBV12-4
len: 14
j_gene: TRBJ2-7
CDR3aa: CASSVSGNQYEQYF

v_gene: TRBV5-1
len: 15
j_gene: TRBJ2-5
CDR3aa: CASSSHRGAGETQYF

v_gene: TRBV20-1
len: 17
j_gene: TRBJ2-3
CDR3aa: CSARDLRGSGITDTQYF

v_gene: TRBV7-9
len: 14
j_gene: TRBJ1-6
CDR3aa: CASSSDSRNSPLHF

v_gene: TRBV7-2
len: 17
j_gene: TRBJ2-1
CDR3aa: CASSPDPTSGTYNEQFF

v_gene: TRBV4-1
len: 14
j_gene: TRBJ2-5
CDR3aa: CASSQVSGEETQYF

v_gene: TRBV14
len: 16
j_gene: TRBJ2-1
CDR3aa: CASSQVARMAYNEQFF

v_gene: TRBV12-3/TRBV12-4
len: 15
j_gene: TRBJ2-4
CDR3aa: CASRQLAGGLNIQYF